Listed below are T cell receptor beta chains from one sample, sequenced in a study of shared clonotypes between healthy human individuals. Data came from immunoSEQ multiplex PCR; TCRdb stores just in-frame clones and leaves some out. Here the sample spans millions of clones, about 92% being singletons. Sequences were obtained from naive CD8+ T cells from PBMCs. Receptors were obtained from a man aged 18 to 30 in good health. Some clones in this sample may be carry-over from other donors' samples. CDR3s include the opening cysteine and the closing phenylalanine or tryptophan. The D gene is left open where the match is weak. Clone size, where shown, is once, few, many, or a class for clones that have expanded.

-,TRBV7-8,TRBJ2-5,-,CASKNAGEAVETQYF,TGTGCCAGCAAAAACGCAGGGGAGGCGGTGGAGACCCAGTACTTC
-,TRBV11-2,TRBJ2-1,once,CASSDTTQAYNEQFF,TGTGCCAGCAGCGACACTACCCAGGCCTACAATGAGCAGTTCTTC
TRBD1,TRBV28,TRBJ1-5,-,CASSFVVGQGLGNQPQHF,TGTGCCAGCAGTTTCGTTGTGGGACAGGGACTTGGCAATCAGCCCCAGCATTTT
TRBD2,TRBV9,TRBJ2-2,-,CASSVDPSGRSGELFF,TGTGCCAGCAGCGTAGATCCCAGCGGGAGATCCGGGGAGCTGTTTTTT
-,TRBV19,TRBJ1-1,-,CASSMGGSNTEAFF,TGTGCCAGTAGTATGGGAGGTTCGAACACTGAAGCTTTCTTT
TRBD1,TRBV4-1,TRBJ1-5,-,CASSPTGSGSNQPQHF,TGCGCCAGCAGCCCGACAGGGAGCGGGAGCAATCAGCCCCAGCATTTT
TRBD1,TRBV7-2,TRBJ2-7,-,CASSSTLGRGREQYF,TGTGCCAGCAGCTCCACATTAGGCAGGGGGCGCGAGCAGTACTTC
-,TRBV11-2,TRBJ2-5,-,CASSLTVRKTQYF,TGTGCCAGCAGCTTGACAGTCCGGAAGACCCAGTACTTC
TRBD1,TRBV11-2,TRBJ2-7,-,CASSPRGQGSYEQYF,TGTGCCAGCAGCCCCCGGGGACAGGGCTCCTACGAGCAGTACTTC
-,TRBV18,TRBJ2-3,-,CASSPPAQGIKDTQYF,TGTGCCAGCTCACCACCGGCTCAGGGAATAAAGGATACGCAGTATTTT
-,TRBV27,TRBJ2-7,-,CASRLVGASYEQYF,TGTGCCAGCAGACTAGTCGGCGCCTCCTACGAGCAGTACTTC
-,TRBV7-9,TRBJ2-7,-,CASSFYRDTTYEQYF,TGTGCCAGCAGCTTTTATAGGGACACGACCTACGAGCAGTACTTC
-,TRBV9,TRBJ2-3,-,CASSVSTYLQADTQYF,TGTGCCAGCAGCGTTTCCACTTATCTTCAGGCAGATACGCAGTATTTT
TRBD1,TRBV7-9,TRBJ1-3,-,CASSYGTAGNTIYF,TGTGCCAGCAGCTATGGGACAGCTGGAAACACCATATATTTT
TRBD1,TRBV19,TRBJ1-5,-,CASSIGQGDQPQHF,TGTGCCAGTAGTATAGGGCAGGGGGATCAGCCCCAGCATTTT
-,TRBV25-1,TRBJ2-2,-,CASRGHGELFF,TGTGCCAGCAGAGGGCACGGGGAGCTGTTTTTT
-,TRBV4-3,TRBJ1-1,-,CASSQNRENTEAFF,TGCGCCAGCAGCCAGAACAGGGAGAACACTGAAGCTTTCTTT
-,TRBV27,TRBJ1-2,-,CASSSGNYGYTF,TGTGCCAGCAGTTCTGGAAACTATGGCTACACCTTC
TRBD2,TRBV7-6,TRBJ2-2,-,CASSLLAGGYTGELFF,TGTGCCAGCAGCCTCCTAGCGGGAGGGTATACCGGGGAGCTGTTTTTT
TRBD2,TRBV6-1,TRBJ2-4,-,CASSEAEGLARAKNIQYF,TGTGCCAGCAGTGAAGCGGAGGGACTAGCCAGAGCCAAAAACATTCAGTACTTC
-,TRBV7-9,TRBJ1-2,-,CASSRDPNYGYTF,TGTGCCAGCAGCCGAGATCCTAACTATGGCTACACCTTC
-,TRBV7-9,TRBJ2-1,-,CASSLGGQPYNEQFF,TGTGCCAGCAGCTTAGGGGGACAACCATACAATGAGCAGTTCTTC
-,TRBV28,TRBJ1-5,-,CASSLGLLGGKNQPQHF,TGTGCCAGCAGTTTAGGGTTATTGGGGGGAAAGAACCAGCCCCAGCATTTT
TRBD2,TRBV9,TRBJ2-2,once,CASSPGSGRAPGELFF,TGTGCCAGCAGCCCTGGCAGCGGGAGGGCCCCCGGGGAGCTGTTTTTT
-,TRBV4-1,TRBJ2-7,-,CASSQAGQGIYEQYF,TGCGCCAGCAGCCAAGCCGGGCAGGGGATCTACGAGCAGTACTTC
TRBD2,TRBV5-6,TRBJ2-7,-,CASSLAGTSGVYEQYF,TGTGCCAGCAGCTTGGCCGGGACTAGCGGAGTCTACGAGCAGTACTTC
-,TRBV5-6,TRBJ2-2,-,CASSFSATGELFF,TGTGCCAGCAGCTTTAGTGCGACCGGGGAGCTGTTTTTT
-,TRBV7-8,TRBJ1-5,-,CASSLGRGSGQPQHF,TGTGCCAGCAGCTTAGGTAGGGGGTCAGGGCAGCCCCAGCATTTT
-,TRBV5-1,TRBJ2-1,-,CASSLIGEIDNEQFF,TGCGCCAGCAGCTTAATTGGGGAAATCGACAATGAGCAGTTCTTC
-,TRBV27,TRBJ2-7,-,CASRPGVGYEQYF,TGTGCCAGCAGACCGGGGGTAGGTTACGAGCAGTACTTC
-,TRBV15,TRBJ2-3,-,CATSILGHTDTQYF,TGTGCCACCAGCATTCTCGGCCACACAGATACGCAGTATTTT
-,TRBV4-1,TRBJ2-7,-,CASSETSSYEQYF,TGCGCCAGCAGCGAGACTAGCTCCTACGAGCAGTACTTC
-,TRBV5-1,TRBJ2-7,-,CASSLAAPYEQYF,TGCGCCAGCAGCTTGGCGGCCCCCTACGAGCAGTACTTC
-,TRBV27,TRBJ2-7,-,CASSIFGHEQYF,TGTGCCAGCAGTATCTTCGGGCACGAGCAGTACTTC
-,TRBV4-3,TRBJ2-2,-,CASSLIAVGRGTGELFF,TGCGCCAGCAGCCTCATTGCGGTGGGGCGTGGCACCGGGGAGCTGTTTTTT
TRBD2,TRBV28,TRBJ2-1,-,CASSWEGSSYNEQFF,TGTGCCAGCAGCTGGGAGGGGAGCTCCTACAATGAGCAGTTCTTC
-,TRBV9,TRBJ2-2,-,CASKSLTGELFF,TGTGCCAGCAAAAGCCTTACCGGGGAGCTGTTTTTT
-,TRBV29-1,TRBJ2-3,-,CSVIFVTGRWGTDTQYF,TGCAGCGTTATATTTGTGACAGGCCGGTGGGGCACAGATACGCAGTATTTT
-,TRBV27,TRBJ1-5,once,CASSTVTPYSNQPQHF,TGTGCCAGCAGTACAGTTACACCTTATAGCAATCAGCCCCAGCATTTT
-,TRBV7-9,TRBJ2-2,-,CASKRGDDTGELFF,TGTGCCAGCAAACGGGGAGACGACACCGGGGAGCTGTTTTTT
-,TRBV2,TRBJ2-7,-,CASSEGPYEQYF,TGTGCCAGCAGTGAAGGGCCCTACGAGCAGTACTTC
-,TRBV7-8,TRBJ1-5,-,CASSILPKAISSNQPQHF,TGTGCCAGCAGTATATTACCCAAAGCTATTTCTAGCAATCAGCCCCAGCATTTT
-,TRBV13,TRBJ2-7,-,CASSNYRDEQYF,TGTGCCAGCAGCAACTACAGGGACGAGCAGTACTTC
TRBD2,TRBV28,TRBJ2-5,-,CASSLMREGLKTQYF,TGTGCCAGCAGTTTGATGCGGGAGGGCCTTAAGACCCAGTACTTC